The source of this T cell receptor beta chain is a study of T-cell memory formation after mild COVID-19. Study outcomes and limitations: Several responding clones turned up in pre-infection memory, indicating that cross-reactive memory may have taken part. The authors left the SARS-CoV-2 specificity of second-wave clones peaking on day 37 unconfirmed.

TCRdb re-called the 5' RACE reads through MiXCR, storing one row per CDR3 protein. Altogether around 130,000 distinct CDR3 sequences are present, about 6% being singletons, with the ten largest covering roughly 2%. The CDR3 loop spans 14 amino acids. Per germline, CDR1 MNHNY and CDR2 SVGAGI (reference sequence). With V trimmed by 4 bases and J by 8 bases, 5 bases remained unmatched. There are a few counts of this clonotype. What it binds is not known. The clonotype originates from an adult woman who had mild COVID-19 (a few samples of this study predate the infection). Cell type and time point are not known. The rearrangement joins TRBV6-6 to TRBJ2-4, with 10 bases lining up with TRBD1. The sequenced material came from PBMCs or a T cell subset sorted from them (not recorded which). CDR3: CASSSPGQGYIQYF. CDR3 coding DNA: TGTGCCAGCAGTTCCCCGGGACAGGGGTACATTCAGTACTTC.